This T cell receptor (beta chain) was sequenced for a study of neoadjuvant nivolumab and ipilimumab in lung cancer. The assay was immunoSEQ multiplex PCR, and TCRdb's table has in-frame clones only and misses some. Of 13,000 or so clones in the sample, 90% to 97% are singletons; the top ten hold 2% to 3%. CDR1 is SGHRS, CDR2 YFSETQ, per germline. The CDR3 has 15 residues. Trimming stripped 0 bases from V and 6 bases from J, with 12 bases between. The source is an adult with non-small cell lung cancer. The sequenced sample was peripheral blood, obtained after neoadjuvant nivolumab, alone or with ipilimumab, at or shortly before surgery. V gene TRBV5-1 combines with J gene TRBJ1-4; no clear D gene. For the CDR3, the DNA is TGCGCCAGCAGCTTGGAACCCCACCCATATGAAAAACTGTTTTTT. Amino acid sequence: CASSLEPHPYEKLFF.